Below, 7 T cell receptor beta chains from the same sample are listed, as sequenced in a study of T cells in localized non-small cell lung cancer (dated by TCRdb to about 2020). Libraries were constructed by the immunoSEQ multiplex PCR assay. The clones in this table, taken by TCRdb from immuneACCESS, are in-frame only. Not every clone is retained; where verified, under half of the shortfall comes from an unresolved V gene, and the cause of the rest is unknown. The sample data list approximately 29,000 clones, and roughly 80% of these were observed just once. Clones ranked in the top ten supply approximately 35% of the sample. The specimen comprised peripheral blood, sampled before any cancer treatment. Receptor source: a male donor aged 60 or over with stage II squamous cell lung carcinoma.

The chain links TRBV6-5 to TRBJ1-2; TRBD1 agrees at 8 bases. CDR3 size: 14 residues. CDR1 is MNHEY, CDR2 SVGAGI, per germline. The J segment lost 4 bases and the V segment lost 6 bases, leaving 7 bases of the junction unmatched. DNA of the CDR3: TGTGCCAGCAGGGCGTACAGGGGGAGCTATGGCTACACCTTC. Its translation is CASRAYRGSYGYTF.

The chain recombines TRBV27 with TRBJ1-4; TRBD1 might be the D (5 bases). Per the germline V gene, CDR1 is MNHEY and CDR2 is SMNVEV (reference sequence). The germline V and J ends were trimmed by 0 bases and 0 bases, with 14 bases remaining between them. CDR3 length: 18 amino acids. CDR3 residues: CASSLSSQGRATNEKLFF. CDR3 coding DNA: TGTGCCAGCAGTTTATCGAGTCAGGGACGGGCAACTAATGAAAAACTGTTTTTT.

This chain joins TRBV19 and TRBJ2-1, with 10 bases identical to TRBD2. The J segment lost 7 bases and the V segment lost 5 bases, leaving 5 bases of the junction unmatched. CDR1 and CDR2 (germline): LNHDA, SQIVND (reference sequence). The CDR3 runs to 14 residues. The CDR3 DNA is TGTGCCAGTAGTCTAGCGGGGGTAAGGAATGAGCAGTTCTTC. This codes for CASSLAGVRNEQFF.

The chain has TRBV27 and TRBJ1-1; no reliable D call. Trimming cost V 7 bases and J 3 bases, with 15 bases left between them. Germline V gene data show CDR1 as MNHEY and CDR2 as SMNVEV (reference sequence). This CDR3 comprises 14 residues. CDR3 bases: TGTGCCAGCACAAAAGGGTACGCGGACACTGAAGCTTTCTTT. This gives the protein CASTKGYADTEAFF.

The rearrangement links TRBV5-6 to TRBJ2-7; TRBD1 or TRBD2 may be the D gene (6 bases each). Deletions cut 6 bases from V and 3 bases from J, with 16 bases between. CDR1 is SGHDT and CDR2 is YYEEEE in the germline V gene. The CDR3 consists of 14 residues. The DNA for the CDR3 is TGTGCCAGCACCCTTCCCGGGGGCCGCTACGAGCAGTACTTC. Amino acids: CASTLPGGRYEQYF. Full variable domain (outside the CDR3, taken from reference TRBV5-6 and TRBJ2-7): DAGVTQSPTHLIKTRGQQVTLRCSPKSGHDTVSWYQQALGQGPQFIFQYYEEEERQRGNFPDRFSGHQFPNYSSELNVNALLLGDSALYLCASTLPGGRYEQYFGPGTRLTVT.

This chain's CDR3 is CASSPSQGAWNIQYF. The CDR3 DNA reads TGTGCCAGCTCACCGAGTCAGGGGGCGTGGAACATTCAGTACTTC. The chain is built from TRBV18 and TRBJ2-4, with 8 bases lining up with TRBD1. V gave up 3 bases and J gave up 7 bases; unmatched junction bases: 8. The length of the CDR3 is 15 residues. Germline lookup yields CDR1 KGHSH and CDR2 LQKENI. Full variable domain (outside the CDR3, taken from reference TRBV18 and TRBJ2-4): NAGVMQNPRHLVRRRGQEARLRCSPMKGHSHVYWYRQLPEEGLKFMVYLQKENIIDESGMPKERFSAEFPKEGPSILRIQQVVRGDSAAYFCASSPSQGAWNIQYFGAGTRLSVL.

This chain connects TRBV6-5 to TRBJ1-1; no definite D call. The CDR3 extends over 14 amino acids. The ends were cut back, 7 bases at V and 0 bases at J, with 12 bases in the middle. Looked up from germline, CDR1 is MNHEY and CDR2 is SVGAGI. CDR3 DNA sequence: TGTGCCAGCAAGATCCGATTCATGAACACTGAAGCTTTCTTT. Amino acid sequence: CASKIRFMNTEAFF.